Listed below are T cell receptor beta chains from one sample, sequenced in a study of cytomegalovirus exposure and HLA in healthy donors. Generated by immunoSEQ multiplex PCR, the TCRdb table keeps only in-frame clones and is missing some. The data hold roughly 200,000 clones, with roughly 80% observed a single time. The source material was PBMCs. These TCRs come from a female donor in good health and CMV-seronegative. CDR3s include the opening cysteine and the closing phenylalanine or tryptophan. The order of the fields is D gene, clone size, V gene, J gene, CDR3 protein, CDR3 DNA. The D gene is left open where the match is weak. The size entry is marked missing in some rows and otherwise reads once, few, many or a size class.

-,-,TRBV5-5,TRBJ1-1,CASSLAGKNTEAFF,TGTGCCAGCAGCTTGGCGGGGAAGAACACTGAAGCTTTCTTT
TRBD1,-,TRBV19,TRBJ2-3,CASSISRGLGDTQYF,TGTGCCAGTAGTATCTCCAGGGGGCTAGGGGATACGCAGTATTTT
TRBD1,-,TRBV28,TRBJ1-2,CASGSQGRGEGYTF,TGTGCCAGCGGATCACAGGGGAGAGGGGAGGGCTACACCTTC
TRBD1,-,TRBV7-9,TRBJ1-5,CSSSPGTENQPQHF,TGTTCCAGCAGCCCCGGGACAGAAAATCAGCCCCAGCATTTT
-,-,TRBV9,TRBJ2-4,CASSDGSTKNIQYF,TGTGCCAGCAGCGACGGGAGCACCAAAAACATTCAGTACTTC
TRBD2,-,TRBV13,TRBJ2-5,CASSLIAGDETQYF,TGTGCCAGCAGCTTAATAGCGGGAGACGAGACCCAGTACTTC
-,-,TRBV11-3,TRBJ2-7,CASSLVLASSSYEQYF,TGTGCCAGCAGCTTAGTCCTTGCTTCTAGCTCCTACGAGCAGTACTTC
-,-,TRBV5-1,TRBJ2-6,CASSVTGRSSGANVLTF,TGCGCCAGCAGCGTAACCGGGAGAAGCTCTGGGGCCAACGTCCTGACTTTC
TRBD1,-,TRBV27,TRBJ2-3,CASRGTADTQYF,TGTGCCAGCAGAGGGACAGCAGATACGCAGTATTTT
TRBD2,few,TRBV27,TRBJ2-1,CASSLGSGYNEQFF,TGTGCCAGCAGTTTAGGTAGCGGGTACAATGAGCAGTTCTTC
-,few,TRBV9,TRBJ2-7,CASSVEGSVGEQYF,TGTGCCAGCAGCGTAGAGGGTAGCGTGGGGGAGCAGTACTTC
-,-,TRBV10-3,TRBJ1-4,CAISRGGGNEKLFF,TGTGCCATCAGTAGGGGAGGAGGTAATGAAAAACTGTTTTTT
TRBD1,-,TRBV27,TRBJ1-5,CATSAARGIQPQHF,TGTGCCACCTCGGCGGCCAGGGGGATACAGCCCCAGCATTTT